The clone carrying this TCR beta chain was recorded at least ten times. Its antigen is still unknown. The read ends 3 residues shy of where the CDR3 ends; the end is completed using the germline J gene. TCRdb's copy holds only in-frame clones and misses some; the assay was immunoSEQ multiplex PCR. The table lists about 64,000 clones, with no singletons. Germline V gene sequence: CDR1 LGHNT, CDR2 FRNRAP. The CDR3 covers 13 residues. The record originates from a study of T cell clonality in common variable immunodeficiency. Findings and caveats of the study: Compared with controls, CVID subjects had fewer shared TCRbeta clones. Common variable immunodeficiency TCR beta sequences reportedly had fewer deletions and N-nucleotide insertions. What drives increased CVID clonality needs T cell subpopulation sequencing.

Sample: peripheral blood mononuclear cells. The sequence was collected from a person aged 18 to 69 in good health. V is TRBV12-5 and J is TRBJ1-1, with D perhaps TRBD1 (5 bases). CDR3 amino acids: CASGTTGEGRAFF. The covered CDR3 bases are TGTGCTAGTGGTACCACGGGGGAGGGTCGG.